This T cell receptor (beta chain) was profiled in a study of blood T cell repertoires in COVID-19. For the study at large: Acute and convalescent COVID-19 specimens originated in the United States, Italy and Spain. T cells, B-cell-depleted T cells, or PBMCs provided the cDNA or gDNA that served as material.

Source study methods: Amplifying reference gene primers gave estimates of nucleated cell counts. Only in-frame clones appear in the TCRdb table, and some are missing; sequencing was by immunoSEQ multiplex PCR. V and J calls and clone size follow that table, whereas D and trimming were derived from the DNA. The sample holds 65,000 to 85,000 clones, around 91% seen once. The source is a human donor in a cohort sampled during active COVID-19. The source material was peripheral blood.

In DNA, the CDR3 is TGCGCCAGCAGCGATGGGACAGGGTGGGATGCTTTCTTT. The encoded protein is CASSDGTGWDAFF. This chain links TRBV10-2 with TRBJ1-1, with 9 bases fitting TRBD1. The CDR3 has 13 amino acids. After removal of 6 bases from V and 11 bases from J, the junction contained 10 bases not matched to a gene. Germline lookup yields CDR1 WSHSY and CDR2 SAAADI.